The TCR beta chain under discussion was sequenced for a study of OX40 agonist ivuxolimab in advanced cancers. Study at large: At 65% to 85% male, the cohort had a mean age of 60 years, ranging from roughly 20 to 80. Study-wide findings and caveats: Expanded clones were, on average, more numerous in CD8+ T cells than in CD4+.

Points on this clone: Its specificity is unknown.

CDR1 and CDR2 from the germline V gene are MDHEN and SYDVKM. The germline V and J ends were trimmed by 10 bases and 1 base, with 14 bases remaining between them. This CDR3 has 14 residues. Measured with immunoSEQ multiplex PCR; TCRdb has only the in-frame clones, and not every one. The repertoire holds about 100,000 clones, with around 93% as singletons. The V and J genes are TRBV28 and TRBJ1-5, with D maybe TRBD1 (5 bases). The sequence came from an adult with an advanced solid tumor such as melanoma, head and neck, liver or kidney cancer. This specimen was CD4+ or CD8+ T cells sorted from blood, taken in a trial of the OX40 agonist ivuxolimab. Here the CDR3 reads CATSSRDSNQPQHF. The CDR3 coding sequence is TGTGCCACATCGTCCCGGGACAGCAATCAGCCCCAGCATTTT. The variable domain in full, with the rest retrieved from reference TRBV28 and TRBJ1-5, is DVKVTQSSRYLVKRTGEKVFLECVQDMDHENMFWYRQDPGLGLRLIYFSYDVKMKEKGDIPEGYSVSREKKERFSLILESASTNQTSMYLCATSSRDSNQPQHFGDGTRLSIL.